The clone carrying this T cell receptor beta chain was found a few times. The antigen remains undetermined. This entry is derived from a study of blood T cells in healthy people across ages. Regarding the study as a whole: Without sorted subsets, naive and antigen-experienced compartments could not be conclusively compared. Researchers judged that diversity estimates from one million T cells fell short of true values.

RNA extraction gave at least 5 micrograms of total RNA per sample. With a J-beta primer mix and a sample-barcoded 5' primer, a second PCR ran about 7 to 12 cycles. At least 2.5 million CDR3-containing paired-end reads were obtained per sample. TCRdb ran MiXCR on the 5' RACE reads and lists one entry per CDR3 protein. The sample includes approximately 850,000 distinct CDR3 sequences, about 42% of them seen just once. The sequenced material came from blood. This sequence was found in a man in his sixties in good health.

The CDR3 loop reads CSASQGTYQPQHF. DNA for the CDR3: TGCAGTGCTTCACAGGGGACTTATCAGCCCCAGCATTTT. This chain links TRBV20-1 with TRBJ1-5; 7 nucleotides align to TRBD1. The V gene end was trimmed by 5 bases and the J gene end by 5 bases; junction bases not matched to a gene: 6. CDR1 is DFQATT, CDR2 SNEGSKA, per germline (reference sequence). The CDR3 consists of 13 residues.